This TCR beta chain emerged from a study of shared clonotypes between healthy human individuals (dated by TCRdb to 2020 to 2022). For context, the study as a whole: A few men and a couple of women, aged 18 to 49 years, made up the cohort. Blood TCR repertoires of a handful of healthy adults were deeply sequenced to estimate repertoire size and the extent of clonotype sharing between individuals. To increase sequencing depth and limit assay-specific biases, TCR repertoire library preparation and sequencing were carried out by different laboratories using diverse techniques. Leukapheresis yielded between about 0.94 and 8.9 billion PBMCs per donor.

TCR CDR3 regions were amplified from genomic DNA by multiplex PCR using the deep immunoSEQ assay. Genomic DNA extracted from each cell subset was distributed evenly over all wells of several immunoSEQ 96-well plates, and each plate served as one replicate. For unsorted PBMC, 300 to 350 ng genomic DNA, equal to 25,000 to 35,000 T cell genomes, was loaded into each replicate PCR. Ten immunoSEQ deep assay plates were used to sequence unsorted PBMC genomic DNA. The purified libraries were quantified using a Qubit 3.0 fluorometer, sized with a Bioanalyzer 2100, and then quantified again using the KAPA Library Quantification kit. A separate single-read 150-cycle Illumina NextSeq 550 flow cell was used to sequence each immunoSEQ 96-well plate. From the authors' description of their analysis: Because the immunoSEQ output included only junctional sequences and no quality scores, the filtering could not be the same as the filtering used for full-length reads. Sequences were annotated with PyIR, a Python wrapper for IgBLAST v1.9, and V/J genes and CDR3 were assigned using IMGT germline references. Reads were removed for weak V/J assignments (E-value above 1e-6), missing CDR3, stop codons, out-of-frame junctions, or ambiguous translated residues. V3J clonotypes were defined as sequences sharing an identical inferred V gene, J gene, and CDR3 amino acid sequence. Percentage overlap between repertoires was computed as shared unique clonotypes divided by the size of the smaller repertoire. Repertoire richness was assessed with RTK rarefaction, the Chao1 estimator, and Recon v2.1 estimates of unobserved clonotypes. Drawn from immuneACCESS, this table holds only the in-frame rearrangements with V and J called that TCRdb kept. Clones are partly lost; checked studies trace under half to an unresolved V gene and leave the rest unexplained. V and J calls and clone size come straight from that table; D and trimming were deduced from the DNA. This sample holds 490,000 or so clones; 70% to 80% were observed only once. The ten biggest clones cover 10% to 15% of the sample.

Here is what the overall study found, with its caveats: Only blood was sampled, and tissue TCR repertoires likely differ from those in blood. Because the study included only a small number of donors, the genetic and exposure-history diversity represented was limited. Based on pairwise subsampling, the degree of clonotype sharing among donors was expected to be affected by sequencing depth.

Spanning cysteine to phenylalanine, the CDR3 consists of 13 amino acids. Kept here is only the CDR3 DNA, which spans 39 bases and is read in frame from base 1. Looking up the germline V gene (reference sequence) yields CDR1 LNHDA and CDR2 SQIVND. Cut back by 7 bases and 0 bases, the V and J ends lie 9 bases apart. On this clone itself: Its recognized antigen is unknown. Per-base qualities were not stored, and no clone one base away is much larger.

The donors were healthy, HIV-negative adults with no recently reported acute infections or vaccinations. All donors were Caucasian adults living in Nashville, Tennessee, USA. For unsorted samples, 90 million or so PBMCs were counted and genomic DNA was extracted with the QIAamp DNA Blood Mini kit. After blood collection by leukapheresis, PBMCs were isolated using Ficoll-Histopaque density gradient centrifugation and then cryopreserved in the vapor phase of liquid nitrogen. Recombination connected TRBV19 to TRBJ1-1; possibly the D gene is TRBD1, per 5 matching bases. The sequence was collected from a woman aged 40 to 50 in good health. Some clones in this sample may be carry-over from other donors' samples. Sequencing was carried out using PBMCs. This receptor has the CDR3 CASTKGLNTEAFF. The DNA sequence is TGTGCCAGTACCAAGGGGTTGAACACTGAAGCTTTCTTT.